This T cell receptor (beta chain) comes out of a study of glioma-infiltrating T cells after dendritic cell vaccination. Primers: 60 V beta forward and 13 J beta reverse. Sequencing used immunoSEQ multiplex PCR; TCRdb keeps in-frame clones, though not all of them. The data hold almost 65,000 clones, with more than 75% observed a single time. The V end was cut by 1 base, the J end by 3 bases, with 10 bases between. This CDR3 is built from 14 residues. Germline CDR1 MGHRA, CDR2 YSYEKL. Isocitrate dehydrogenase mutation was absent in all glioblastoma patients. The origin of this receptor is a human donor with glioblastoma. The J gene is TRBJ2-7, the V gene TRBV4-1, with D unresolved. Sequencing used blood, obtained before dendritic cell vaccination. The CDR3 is CASSQGFRDYEQYF. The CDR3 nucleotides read TGCGCCAGCAGCCAAGGTTTCCGAGACTACGAGCAGTACTTC.